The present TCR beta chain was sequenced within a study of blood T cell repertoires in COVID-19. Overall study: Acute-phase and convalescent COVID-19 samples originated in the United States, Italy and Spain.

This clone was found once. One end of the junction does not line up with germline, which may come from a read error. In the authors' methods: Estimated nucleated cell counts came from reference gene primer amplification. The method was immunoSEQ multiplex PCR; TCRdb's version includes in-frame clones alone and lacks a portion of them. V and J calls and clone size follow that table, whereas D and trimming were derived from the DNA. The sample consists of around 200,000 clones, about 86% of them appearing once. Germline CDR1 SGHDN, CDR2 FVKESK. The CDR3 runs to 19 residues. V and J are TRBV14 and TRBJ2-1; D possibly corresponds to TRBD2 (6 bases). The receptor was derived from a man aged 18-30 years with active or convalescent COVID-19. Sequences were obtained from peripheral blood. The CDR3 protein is CASSQGRRQPAGSYNKQFF. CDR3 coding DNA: TGTGCCAGCAGCCAAGGTCGGCGGCAGCCCGCGGGATCTTACAATAAGCAGTTCTTC.